The present T cell receptor beta chain was sequenced within a study of PD-L1 blockade in urothelial cancer. At the level of the study: About 85% of the roughly 30 patients comprised males who had bladder-origin urothelial cancer. T cells numbered a median of about 140,000 in the blood samples.

This clone occurred once. Time point reported: peripheral blood 6 weeks after treatment start. Each patient contributed between 1 and 8 total time points of blood mononuclear cells, pretreatment and during treatment. Profiling relied on immunoSEQ multiplex PCR, and the TCRdb table lists in-frame clones only, not all of them. The data hold 120,000 or so clones, with about 82% observed a single time. This clonotype was sampled from a man aged 50-59 years with urothelial cancer. The sample was PBMCs, taken around atezolizumab (anti-PD-L1) treatment.

Here the CDR3 reads CASSLQGQGAANSPLHF. In DNA form, the CDR3 reads TGTGCCAGCAGCTTACAAGGACAGGGGGCAGCTAACTCACCCCTCCACTTT. The rearrangement uses TRBV7-2 and TRBJ1-6; 11 nucleotides align to TRBD1. From germline, CDR1 is SGHTA and CDR2 FQGNSA. Trimming at V came to 2 bases and at J to 10 bases, leaving 10 bases not matched to a gene. The CDR3 is 17 residues long.